The sequence of this T cell receptor (beta chain) was determined in a study of blood T cell repertoires in COVID-19. About the research overall: The study drew acute and convalescent COVID-19 samples from the United States, Italy and Spain. T cells, B-cell-depleted T cells, or PBMCs supplied cDNA or gDNA.

Between the trimmed V and J ends, which lost 1 base and 7 bases, there was a span of 7 bases. The length of the CDR3 is 13 residues. Per the original data handling: Reference gene primer amplification gave estimated nucleated cell counts. Profiling relied on immunoSEQ multiplex PCR, and the TCRdb table lists in-frame clones only, not all of them. V and J calls and clone size are those listed in that table; D and trimming were worked out from the DNA. Of some 54,000 clones in the sample, around four fifths were seen once. This clone showed up just once. The clonotype originates from a woman aged 60 to 75 with acute or convalescent COVID-19. Sequenced: peripheral blood. The chain recombines TRBV12-3 or TRBV12-4 with TRBJ1-4; tentative D call: TRBD1 (5 bases). CDR3 sequence: CASSLDTGEKLFF. Here the CDR3 DNA reads TGTGCCAGCAGTTTAGATACAGGTGAAAAACTGTTTTTT.